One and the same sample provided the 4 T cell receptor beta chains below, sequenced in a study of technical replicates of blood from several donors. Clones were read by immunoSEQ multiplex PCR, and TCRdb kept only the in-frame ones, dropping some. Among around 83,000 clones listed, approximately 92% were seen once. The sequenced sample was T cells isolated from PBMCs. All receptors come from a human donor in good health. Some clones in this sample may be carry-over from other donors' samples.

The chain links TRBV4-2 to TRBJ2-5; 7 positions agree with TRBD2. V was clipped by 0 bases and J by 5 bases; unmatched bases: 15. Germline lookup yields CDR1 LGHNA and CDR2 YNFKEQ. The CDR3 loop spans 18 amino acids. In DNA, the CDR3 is TGTGCCAGCAGCCAAGAGGGGGTTCCGGGAGGTGGTCGGGAGACCCAGTACTTC. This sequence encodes CASSQEGVPGGGRETQYF.

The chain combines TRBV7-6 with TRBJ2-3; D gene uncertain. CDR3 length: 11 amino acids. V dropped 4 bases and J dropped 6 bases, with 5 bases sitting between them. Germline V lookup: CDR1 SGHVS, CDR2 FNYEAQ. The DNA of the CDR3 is TGTGCCAGCAGCTCTAGGGATACGCAGTATTTT. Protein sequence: CASSSRDTQYF.

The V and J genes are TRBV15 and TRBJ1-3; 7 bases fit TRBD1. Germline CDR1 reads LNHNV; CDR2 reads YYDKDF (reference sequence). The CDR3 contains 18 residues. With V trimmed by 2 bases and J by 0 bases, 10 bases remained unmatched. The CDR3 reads CATSRIGGGAFSGNTIYF. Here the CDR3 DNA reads TGTGCCACCAGCAGAATTGGAGGGGGCGCTTTCTCTGGAAACACCATATATTTT.

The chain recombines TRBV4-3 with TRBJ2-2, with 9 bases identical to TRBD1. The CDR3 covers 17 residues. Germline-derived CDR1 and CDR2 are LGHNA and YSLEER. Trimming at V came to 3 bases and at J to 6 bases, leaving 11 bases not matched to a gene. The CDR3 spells CASSQAGTGKFAGELFF. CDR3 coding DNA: TGCGCCAGCAGCCAGGCCGGGACAGGGAAGTTCGCCGGGGAGCTGTTTTTT.